Given below is one T cell receptor beta chain in context. Its antigen has not been determined. Qualities for individual bases were not recorded, and no much larger clone is one base off. TCRbeta CDR3 regions were amplified from genomic DNA by means of the immunoSEQ Assay, a bias-controlled multiplex PCR. On the authors' methods: Within the assay, amplification of reference gene primers was used to estimate how many nucleated cells each sample contained. To quantify the absolute abundance of each unique TCRbeta CDR3 rearrangement, sequence reads were collapsed and filtered. Productive Simpson clonality was computed per sample as the square root of Simpson's diversity index over productive rearrangements. In TCRdb, the immuneACCESS table is reduced to in-frame sequences with V and J assigned. These tables do not hold every clone; where another copy was compared, an unresolved V gene accounts for under half, and the others remain unexplained. The DNA gave D and trimming, while V, J and clone size come from that table. Present in this sample are about 70,000 clones, approximately 83% of which were seen just once. The top ten hold approximately 12% of the sample.

This sample is drawn from a study of blood T cell repertoires in COVID-19 (dated by TCRdb to between 2020 and 2021). Describing the broader study: Collaborator samples came from the United States, Italy and Spain and covered acute and convalescent phases of COVID-19. The prospective study material was composed of cDNA or gDNA derived from T cells, B-cell-depleted T cells, or PBMCs. Deeply sampled blood TCRbeta repertoires from subjects exposed to, actively infected with, or recovered from COVID-19 were included in the dataset. The repertoires were made available in a free public database intended to serve as a resource for research on the immune response to SARS-CoV-2. The samples were drawn from the first 160 participants of the ongoing ImmuneRACE study and from 1,254 subjects provided by 6 global collaborators. Sample metadata almost always included a de-identified subject ID, COVID-19 status, age in years and sex. Where HLA class I and class II types were available, the types were taken from metadata supplied by the sample provider, not from assay-based typing. Results the study describes overall, beyond this receptor: How much clinical and demographic metadata was included differed by source and by participant, and the metadata was provided uncurated.

Whole blood was collected in K2EDTA tubes by collaborating institutions according to the institutions' own protocols. For TCRbeta analysis, collaborators shipped samples in one of three forms: frozen whole blood, isolated PBMCs, or DNA extracted from either of those sample types. Reading the germline V gene (reference sequence) gives CDR1 LNHDA and CDR2 SQIVND. The CDR3 runs 15 residues from the cysteine to the phenylalanine. Only the CDR3 DNA is retained, 45 bases long and in frame from the first base. The germline V end is reduced by 6 bases and the J end by 6 bases; junction bases left unmatched: 7.

The rearrangement combines TRBV19 with TRBJ2-7, with 14 junctional bases fitting TRBD2. The receptor's source is a human donor in a cohort sampled during active COVID-19. The sample taken for sequencing was peripheral blood. The CDR3 protein sequence reads: CASSTTSGGAGEQYF. The DNA reads as follows: TGTGCCAGTAGCACGACTAGCGGGGGGGCTGGCGAGCAGTACTTC. With the portions outside the CDR3 filled from the reference TRBV19 and TRBJ2-7 genes, the complete variable region becomes DGGITQSPKYLFRKEGQNVTLSCEQNLNHDAMYWYRQDPGQGLRLIYYSQIVNDFQKGDIAEGYSVSREKKESFPLTVTSAQKNPTAFYLCASSTTSGGAGEQYFGPGTRLTVT.